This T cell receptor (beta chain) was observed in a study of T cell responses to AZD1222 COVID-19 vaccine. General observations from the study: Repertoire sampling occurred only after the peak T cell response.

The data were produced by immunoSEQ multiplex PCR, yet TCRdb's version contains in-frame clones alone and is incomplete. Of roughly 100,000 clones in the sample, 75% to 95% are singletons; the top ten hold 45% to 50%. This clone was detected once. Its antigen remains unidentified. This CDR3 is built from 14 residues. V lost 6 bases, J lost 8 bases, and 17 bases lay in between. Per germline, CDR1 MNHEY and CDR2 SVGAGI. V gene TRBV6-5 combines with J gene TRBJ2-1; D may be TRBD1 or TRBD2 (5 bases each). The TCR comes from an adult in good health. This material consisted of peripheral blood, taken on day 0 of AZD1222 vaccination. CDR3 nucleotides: TGTGCCAGCAGCCGGGACCGCGGATTCGATGAGCAGTTCTTC. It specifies CASSRDRGFDEQFF.